In this sample, the clone carrying this T cell receptor beta chain turned up once. The sample originates from a study of blood T cell repertoires in COVID-19. On the study more broadly: The study drew acute and convalescent COVID-19 samples from the United States, Italy and Spain. T cells, B-cell-depleted T cells, or PBMCs supplied cDNA or gDNA.

The CDR3 spans 13 residues. Trimming cost V 2 bases and J 5 bases, with 10 bases left between them. Germline V CDR1 and CDR2: MNHEY, SVGAGI. Per the original methods: Reference gene primer amplification in the assay estimated nucleated cell counts. The protocol was immunoSEQ multiplex PCR, while the TCRdb copy is restricted to in-frame clones and leaves out a portion. Clone size and V and J calls were adopted from that table, with D and trimming inferred from the DNA. The sample includes about 130,000 clones, around 88% of them seen just once. This clonotype was obtained from a man in his fifties or sixties with acute or convalescent COVID-19. The V call is TRBV6-5, the J call TRBJ2-7; no clear D gene. The sequenced sample consisted of peripheral blood. The CDR3 region has the DNA TGTGCCAGCAGTTACACGAGGTCCCACGAGCAGTACTTC. This sequence encodes CASSYTRSHEQYF.